This T cell receptor (beta chain) comes out of a study of stem cell transplantation in POMP-related autoinflammatory disease. V was clipped by 2 bases and J by 2 bases; unmatched bases: 7. This CDR3 has 17 amino acids. CDR1 SGHKS and CDR2 YYEKEE come from the germline V gene (reference sequence). PRAID featured prominent immunodeficiency. Here immunoSEQ multiplex PCR was the method, and the copy in TCRdb shows in-frame clones only, minus some. The sample shows some 65,000 clones, approximately 91% of them seen only once. The TCR sequence derives from a human patient with POMP-related autoinflammation and immune dysregulation (PRAID). Part of the T cells may come from the graft donor. The sequenced sample was CD4+ T cells from PBMCs, obtained after stem cell transplantation. This rearrangement joins TRBV5-5 to TRBJ2-6; TRBD1 agrees at 7 bases. In DNA form, the CDR3 reads TGTGCCAGCAGCTTAGCAAGAACAGGGGCTGGGGCCAACGTCCTGACTTTC. This encodes CASSLARTGAGANVLTF.